This T cell receptor beta chain was identified in a study of T cells in Graves' hyperthyroidism and ophthalmopathy. Findings and caveats of the study: A model using 13 V-J features told ophthalmopathy apart from stable hyperthyroidism.

Diagnosis relied on clinical symptoms, serum thyroxine and TRAb, thyroid ultrasound and orbital computed tomography. This sample holds PBMCs from 10 ml fresh peripheral blood. Of note for this clonotype: Antigen: not known.

CDR1 and CDR2 (germline): DFQATT, SNEGSKA (reference sequence). There are 12 residues in the CDR3. With 8 bases removed from V and 1 base from J, the gap between germline ends came to 11 bases. TCR beta CDR3 sequences were amplified from RNA transcripts. HTBI primers were the set used in a first-round RT-PCR of the TCR CDR3. TCRdb fed the multiplex PCR reads into MiXCR, producing one record per CDR3 protein. The sample contains over 150,000 distinct CDR3 sequences, about 17% of which appear only once. The gene calls are TRBV20-1 and TRBJ1-2; D remains ambiguous. This receptor was obtained from a woman aged 45-60 years with Graves' hyperthyroidism. Material: blood. CDR3 amino acids: CSLSLVNYGYTF. As DNA, the CDR3 is TGCAGTCTATCCCTAGTTAACTATGGCTACACCTTC.